This is a list of T cell receptor beta chains from one sample in a study of cytomegalovirus exposure and HLA in healthy donors. Data came from immunoSEQ multiplex PCR; TCRdb stores just in-frame clones and leaves some out. The sample records under 150,000 clones, over 80% being singletons. Sequencing was performed on PBMCs. Receptors originate from a male donor in good health and CMV-seronegative. The conserved cysteine and the conserved F or W are not part of the CDR3 here. A clone size is listed for some rows: how often the clone was seen (once, few, many), or a class if it is expanded.

clone size: NA
V gene: TRBV18
CDR3 length: 13
J gene: TRBJ1-2
CDR3 protein: ASSPPGQQSYGYT

clone size: NA
V gene: TRBV7-9
CDR3 length: 12
J gene: TRBJ1-5
CDR3 protein: SSSLDRANQPQH

clone size: NA
V gene: TRBV27
CDR3 length: 13
J gene: TRBJ2-3
CDR3 protein: ASSSGLAGTDTQY

clone size: NA
V gene: TRBV29-1
CDR3 length: 12
J gene: TRBJ2-7
CDR3 protein: SVEVGQTTYEQY

clone size: NA
V gene: TRBV28
CDR3 length: 14
J gene: TRBJ2-7
CDR3 protein: ASTNSRTGSSYEQY

clone size: NA
V gene: TRBV13
CDR3 length: 12
J gene: TRBJ2-3
CDR3 protein: ASSLGEGTDTQY

clone size: NA
V gene: TRBV18
CDR3 length: 11
J gene: TRBJ2-1
CDR3 protein: ASSPELAGEQF

clone size: NA
V gene: TRBV9
CDR3 length: 12
J gene: TRBJ2-7
CDR3 protein: ASSVGQGAAEQY

clone size: once
V gene: TRBV19
CDR3 length: 11
J gene: TRBJ1-1
CDR3 protein: ASSTQGMTEAF

clone size: NA
V gene: TRBV5-1
CDR3 length: 13
J gene: TRBJ2-3
CDR3 protein: ASSPGQGVYDTQY

clone size: NA
V gene: TRBV5-6
CDR3 length: 12
J gene: TRBJ1-5
CDR3 protein: ASSLVGVDQPQH

clone size: once
V gene: TRBV19
CDR3 length: 13
J gene: TRBJ1-2
CDR3 protein: ASSPMGGQGYGYT

clone size: NA
V gene: TRBV19
CDR3 length: 12
J gene: TRBJ2-5
CDR3 protein: ASSIPQAQETQY

clone size: NA
V gene: TRBV6-6
CDR3 length: 13
J gene: TRBJ1-1
CDR3 protein: ASSYSSQGGTEAF

clone size: few
V gene: TRBV30
CDR3 length: 9
J gene: TRBJ1-2
CDR3 protein: AVDRIYGYT

clone size: NA
V gene: TRBV7-9
CDR3 length: 10
J gene: TRBJ2-1
CDR3 protein: ASSFLGGEQF

clone size: NA
V gene: TRBV9
CDR3 length: 10
J gene: TRBJ2-1
CDR3 protein: ASSDGGNEQF

clone size: few
V gene: TRBV25-1
CDR3 length: 13
J gene: TRBJ2-1
CDR3 protein: ASSEKDKSYNEQF

clone size: NA
V gene: TRBV5-4
CDR3 length: 13
J gene: TRBJ2-5
CDR3 protein: ASSVWTSDQETQY

clone size: NA
V gene: TRBV10-3
CDR3 length: 17
J gene: TRBJ2-1
CDR3 protein: AISESVGASGRTGNEQF

clone size: NA
V gene: TRBV4-1
CDR3 length: 12
J gene: TRBJ1-1
CDR3 protein: ASSLATGTVAAF

clone size: NA
V gene: TRBV7-2
CDR3 length: 15
J gene: TRBJ1-6
CDR3 protein: ASSLALLRQYNSPLH

clone size: few
V gene: TRBV7-2
CDR3 length: 13
J gene: TRBJ2-1
CDR3 protein: ASSGTGSFYNEQF

clone size: NA
V gene: TRBV4-3
CDR3 length: 19
J gene: TRBJ2-1
CDR3 protein: ASSQDNAGVWLAGECNEQF

clone size: few
V gene: TRBV7-8
CDR3 length: 13
J gene: TRBJ2-1
CDR3 protein: ASSIGLAGVNEQF

clone size: once
V gene: TRBV5-1
CDR3 length: 13
J gene: TRBJ2-7
CDR3 protein: ASSLEPGGANEQY

clone size: NA
V gene: TRBV19
CDR3 length: 13
J gene: TRBJ2-2
CDR3 protein: ASSAAGGSDGELF

clone size: NA
V gene: TRBV14
CDR3 length: 14
J gene: TRBJ2-7
CDR3 protein: ASSATPGLGPYEQY

clone size: once
V gene: TRBV5-1
CDR3 length: 11
J gene: TRBJ2-7
CDR3 protein: ASSPGTGREQY

clone size: NA
V gene: TRBV7-9
CDR3 length: 17
J gene: TRBJ1-4
CDR3 protein: SNSPGSLRQGALGEKLF

clone size: NA
V gene: TRBV28
CDR3 length: 11
J gene: TRBJ1-1
CDR3 protein: ASSVTGRPEAF

clone size: NA
V gene: TRBV27
CDR3 length: 13
J gene: TRBJ2-7
CDR3 protein: ASSPARGRSYEQY

clone size: NA
V gene: TRBV6-1
CDR3 length: 12
J gene: TRBJ1-2
CDR3 protein: ASSEVGGYRGYT

clone size: NA
V gene: TRBV5-4
CDR3 length: 13
J gene: TRBJ2-7
CDR3 protein: ASSLSGTVSYEQY

clone size: NA
V gene: TRBV6-5
CDR3 length: 10
J gene: TRBJ2-2
CDR3 protein: ASTPGQGELF

clone size: NA
V gene: TRBV9
CDR3 length: 11
J gene: TRBJ1-2
CDR3 protein: ASSVTGAGGYT

clone size: NA
V gene: TRBV7-9
CDR3 length: 10
J gene: TRBJ1-2
CDR3 protein: ASSGQDYGYT

clone size: NA
V gene: TRBV2
CDR3 length: 14
J gene: TRBJ2-5
CDR3 protein: ASSDGLRTGGETQY

clone size: NA
V gene: TRBV19
CDR3 length: 11
J gene: TRBJ1-2
CDR3 protein: ASSLATHYGYT

clone size: NA
V gene: TRBV7-9
CDR3 length: 10
J gene: TRBJ1-2
CDR3 protein: SSSRDRDGYT

clone size: NA
V gene: TRBV5-1
CDR3 length: 13
J gene: TRBJ2-3
CDR3 protein: ASSFDRGSTDTQY

clone size: NA
V gene: TRBV30
CDR3 length: 9
J gene: TRBJ1-2
CDR3 protein: AWRGQGGYT

clone size: few
V gene: TRBV5-1
CDR3 length: 13
J gene: TRBJ1-1
CDR3 protein: ASSLDVRMNTEAF

clone size: NA
V gene: TRBV4-3
CDR3 length: 11
J gene: TRBJ1-2
CDR3 protein: ASSQERGYGYT